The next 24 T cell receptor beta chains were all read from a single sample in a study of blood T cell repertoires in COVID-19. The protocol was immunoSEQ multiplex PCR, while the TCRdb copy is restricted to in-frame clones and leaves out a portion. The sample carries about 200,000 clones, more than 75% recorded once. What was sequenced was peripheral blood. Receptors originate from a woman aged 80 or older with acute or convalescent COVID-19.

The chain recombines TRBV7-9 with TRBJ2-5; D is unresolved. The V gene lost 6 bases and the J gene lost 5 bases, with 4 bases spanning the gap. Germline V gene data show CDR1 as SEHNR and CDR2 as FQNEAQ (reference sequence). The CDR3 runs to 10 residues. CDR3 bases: TGTGCCAGCAGTTCGGAGACCCAGTACTTC. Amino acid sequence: CASSSETQYF.

CDR3 sequence (DNA): TGTGCCAGCAGCTCCGGACTAAACACCGGGGAGCTGTTTTTT. Translation gives CASSSGLNTGELFF. The V call is TRBV7-3, the J call TRBJ2-2; a weak D match, TRBD2 (6 bases). Germline V CDR1 and CDR2: SGHTA, FQGTGA. CDR3 size: 14 residues. V gave up 4 bases and J gave up 2 bases, with 8 bases separating them.

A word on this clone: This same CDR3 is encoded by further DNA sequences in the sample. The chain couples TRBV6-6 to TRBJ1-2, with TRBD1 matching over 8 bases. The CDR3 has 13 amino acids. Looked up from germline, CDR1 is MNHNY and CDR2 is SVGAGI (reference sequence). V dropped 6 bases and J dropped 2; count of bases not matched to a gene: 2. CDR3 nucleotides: TGTGCCAGCAGCAGACAGGGGAACTATGGCTACACCTTC. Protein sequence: CASSRQGNYGYTF.

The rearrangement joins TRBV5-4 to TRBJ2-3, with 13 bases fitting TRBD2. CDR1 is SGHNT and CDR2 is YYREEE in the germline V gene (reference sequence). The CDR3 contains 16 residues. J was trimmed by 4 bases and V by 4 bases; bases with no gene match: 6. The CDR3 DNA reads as TGTGCCAGCAGCGAAACTAGCGGGAGGGTGGCAGATACGCAGTATTTT. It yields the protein CASSETSGRVADTQYF.

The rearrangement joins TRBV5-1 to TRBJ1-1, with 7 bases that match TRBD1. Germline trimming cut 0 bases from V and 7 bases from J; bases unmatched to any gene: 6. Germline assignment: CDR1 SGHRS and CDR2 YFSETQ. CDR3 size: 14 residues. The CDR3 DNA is TGCGCCAGCAGCTTGGATTCCGGGGACAGTGAAGCTTTCTTT. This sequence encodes CASSLDSGDSEAFF. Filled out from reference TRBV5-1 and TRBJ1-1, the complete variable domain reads KAGVTQTPRYLIKTRGQQVTLSCSPISGHRSVSWYQQTPGQGLQFLFEYFSETQRNKGNFPGRFSGRQFSNSRSEMNVSTLELGDSALYLCASSLDSGDSEAFFGQGTRLTVV.

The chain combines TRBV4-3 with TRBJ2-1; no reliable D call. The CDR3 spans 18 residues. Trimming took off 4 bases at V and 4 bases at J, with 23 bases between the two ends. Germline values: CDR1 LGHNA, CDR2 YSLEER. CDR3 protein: CASSRFAARPDRYNEQFF. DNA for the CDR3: TGCGCCAGCAGCCGTTTTGCGGCCCGACCCGATCGATACAATGAGCAGTTCTTC.

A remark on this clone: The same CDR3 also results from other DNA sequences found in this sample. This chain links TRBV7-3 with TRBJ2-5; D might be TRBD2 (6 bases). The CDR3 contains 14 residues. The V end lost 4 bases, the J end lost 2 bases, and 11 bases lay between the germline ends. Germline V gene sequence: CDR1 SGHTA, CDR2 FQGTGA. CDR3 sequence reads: CASSSGRGQETQYF. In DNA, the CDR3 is TGTGCCAGCAGCTCCGGACGGGGGCAAGAGACCCAGTACTTC.

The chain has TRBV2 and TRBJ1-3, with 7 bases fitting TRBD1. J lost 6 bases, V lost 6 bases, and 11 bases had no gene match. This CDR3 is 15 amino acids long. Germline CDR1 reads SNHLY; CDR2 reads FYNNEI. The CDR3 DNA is TGTGCCAGCAGGGCCCCGGGACAGTGGCAAAACACCATATATTTT. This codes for CASRAPGQWQNTIYF.

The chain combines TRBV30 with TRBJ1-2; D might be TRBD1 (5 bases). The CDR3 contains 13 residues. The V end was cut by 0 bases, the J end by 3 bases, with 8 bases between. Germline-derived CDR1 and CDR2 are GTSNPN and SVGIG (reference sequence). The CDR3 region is CAWSVRRDYGYTF. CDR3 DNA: TGTGCCTGGAGTGTACGCAGGGACTATGGCTACACCTTC.

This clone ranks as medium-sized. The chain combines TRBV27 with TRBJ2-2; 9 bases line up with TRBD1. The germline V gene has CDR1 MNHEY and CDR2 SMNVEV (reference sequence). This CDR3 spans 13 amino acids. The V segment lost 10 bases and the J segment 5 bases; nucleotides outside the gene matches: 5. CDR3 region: CATGQGLTGELFF. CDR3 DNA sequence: TGTGCCACTGGACAGGGGCTAACCGGGGAGCTGTTTTTT.

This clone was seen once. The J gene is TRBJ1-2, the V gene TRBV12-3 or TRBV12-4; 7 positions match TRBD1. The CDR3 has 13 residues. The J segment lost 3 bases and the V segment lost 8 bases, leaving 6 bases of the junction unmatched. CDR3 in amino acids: CASSSGTDYGYTF. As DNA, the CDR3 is TGTGCCAGCTCCTCCGGGACAGACTATGGCTACACCTTC.

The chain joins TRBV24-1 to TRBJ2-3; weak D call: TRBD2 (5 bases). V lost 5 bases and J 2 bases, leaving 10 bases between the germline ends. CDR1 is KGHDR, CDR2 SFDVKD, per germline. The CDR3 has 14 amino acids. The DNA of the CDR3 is TGTGCCACCAGTGTTGGGGAGTACACAGATACGCAGTATTTT. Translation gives CATSVGEYTDTQYF.

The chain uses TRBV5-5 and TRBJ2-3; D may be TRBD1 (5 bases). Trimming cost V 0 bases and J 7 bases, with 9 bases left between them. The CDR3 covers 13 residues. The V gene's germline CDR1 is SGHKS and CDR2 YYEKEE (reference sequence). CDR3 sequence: CASSLAQGNTQYF. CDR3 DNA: TGTGCCAGCAGCTTGGCCCAGGGTAATACGCAGTATTTT.

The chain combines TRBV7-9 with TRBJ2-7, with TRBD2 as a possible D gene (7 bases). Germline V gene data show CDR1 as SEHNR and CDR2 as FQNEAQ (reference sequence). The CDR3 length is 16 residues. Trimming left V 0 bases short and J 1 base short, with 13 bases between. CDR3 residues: CASSLAGGPRSYEQYF. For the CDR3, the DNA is TGTGCCAGCAGCTTAGCGGGGGGGCCTCGGTCCTACGAGCAGTACTTC.

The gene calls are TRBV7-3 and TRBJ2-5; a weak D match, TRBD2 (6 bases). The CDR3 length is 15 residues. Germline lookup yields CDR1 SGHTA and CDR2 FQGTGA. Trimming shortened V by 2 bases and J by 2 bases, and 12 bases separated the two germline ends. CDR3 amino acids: CASSLATAGQETQYF. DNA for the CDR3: TGTGCCAGCAGCTTAGCGACAGCGGGTCAAGAGACCCAGTACTTC.

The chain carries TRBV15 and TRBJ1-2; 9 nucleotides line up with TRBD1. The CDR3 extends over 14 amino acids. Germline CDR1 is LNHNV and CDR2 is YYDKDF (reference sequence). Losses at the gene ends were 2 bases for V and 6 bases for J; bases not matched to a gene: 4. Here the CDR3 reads CATSRPGQGNGYTF. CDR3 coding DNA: TGTGCCACCAGCAGACCGGGACAGGGAAATGGCTACACCTTC.

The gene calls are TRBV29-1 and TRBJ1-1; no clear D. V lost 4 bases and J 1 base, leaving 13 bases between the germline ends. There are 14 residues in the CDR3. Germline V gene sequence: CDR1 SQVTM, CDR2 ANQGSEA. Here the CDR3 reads CSVAVLVRNTEAFF. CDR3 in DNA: TGCAGCGTTGCGGTTCTGGTTAGGAACACTGAAGCTTTCTTT.

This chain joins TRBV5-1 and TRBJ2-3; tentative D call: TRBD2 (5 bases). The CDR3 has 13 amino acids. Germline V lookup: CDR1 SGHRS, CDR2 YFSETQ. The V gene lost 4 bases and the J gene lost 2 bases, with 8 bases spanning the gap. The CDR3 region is CASSETITDTQYF. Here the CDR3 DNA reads TGCGCCAGCAGCGAGACTATCACAGATACGCAGTATTTT. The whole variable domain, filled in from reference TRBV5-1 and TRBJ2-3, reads KAGVTQTPRYLIKTRGQQVTLSCSPISGHRSVSWYQQTPGQGLQFLFEYFSETQRNKGNFPGRFSGRQFSNSRSEMNVSTLELGDSALYLCASSETITDTQYFGPGTRLTVL.

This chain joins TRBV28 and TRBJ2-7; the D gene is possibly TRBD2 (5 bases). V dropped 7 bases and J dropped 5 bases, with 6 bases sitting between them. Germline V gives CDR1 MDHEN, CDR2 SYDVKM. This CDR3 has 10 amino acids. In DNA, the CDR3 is TGTGCCAGCAAGAGGGACGAGCAGTACTTC. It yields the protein CASKRDEQYF.

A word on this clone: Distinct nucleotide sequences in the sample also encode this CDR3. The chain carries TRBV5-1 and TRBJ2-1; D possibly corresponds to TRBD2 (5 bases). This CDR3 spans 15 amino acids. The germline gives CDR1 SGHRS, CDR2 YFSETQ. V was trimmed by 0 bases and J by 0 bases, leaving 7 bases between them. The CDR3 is CASSLGGSSYNEQFF. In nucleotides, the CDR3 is TGCGCCAGCAGCTTGGGAGGGTCCTCCTACAATGAGCAGTTCTTC.

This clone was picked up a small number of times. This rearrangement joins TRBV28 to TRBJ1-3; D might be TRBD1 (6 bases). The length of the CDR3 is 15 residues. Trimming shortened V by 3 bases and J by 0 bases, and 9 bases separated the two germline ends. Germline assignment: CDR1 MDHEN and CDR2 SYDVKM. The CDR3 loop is CASSFRGNSGNTIYF. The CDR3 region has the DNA TGTGCCAGCAGTTTTAGGGGGAACTCTGGAAACACCATATATTTT.

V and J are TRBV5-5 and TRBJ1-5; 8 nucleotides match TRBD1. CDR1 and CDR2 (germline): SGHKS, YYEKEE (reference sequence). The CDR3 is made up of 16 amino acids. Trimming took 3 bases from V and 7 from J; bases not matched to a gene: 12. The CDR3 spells CASSSRTGPLGQPQHF. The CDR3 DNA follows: TGTGCCAGCAGCTCTAGGACAGGGCCCCTGGGGCAGCCCCAGCATTTT.

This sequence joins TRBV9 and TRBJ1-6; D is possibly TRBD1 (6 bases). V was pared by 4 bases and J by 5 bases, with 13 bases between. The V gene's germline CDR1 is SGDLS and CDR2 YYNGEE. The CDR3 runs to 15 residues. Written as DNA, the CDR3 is TGTGCCAGCAGCCCCCAAGGGGGAAATAATTCACCCCTCCACTTT. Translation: CASSPQGGNNSPLHF.

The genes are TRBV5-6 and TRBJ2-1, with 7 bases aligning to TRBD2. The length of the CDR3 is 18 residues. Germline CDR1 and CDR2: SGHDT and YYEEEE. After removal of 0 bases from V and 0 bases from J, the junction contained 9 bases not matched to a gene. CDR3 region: CASSLGNRGGSSYNEQFF. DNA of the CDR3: TGTGCCAGCAGCTTGGGGAATCGGGGAGGGAGCTCCTACAATGAGCAGTTCTTC.